This T cell receptor (beta chain) was sequenced in a study of human T cells and chemical hapten exposure. Whole-study findings and limits: Among TCRs, those above 1 in 1000 frequency were unaffected by DPC sensitization.

It was the library that attached unique molecular identifiers to individual cDNA molecules. In the source study's methods: Counts of TCRs in each sample centred on a median of approximately 100,000 and extended from about 20,000 to 690,000. TCRdb itself ran the RACE reads through MiXCR, one entry per CDR3 protein. TCRdb's processing, not the authors', yielded these V and J calls. The sample consists of approximately 45,000 distinct CDR3 sequences, over 3.5% of them appearing once. Time point described: healthy volunteer bleed at 2 weeks. Total RNA was extracted from unfractionated whole blood. This clonotype came up many times. Its antigen is unknown. The sample was whole blood. This sequence was found in a female donor in good health. Some clones in this sample may be carry-over from other donors' samples.

The CDR3 sequence: CSAPVNLNTEAFF. CDR3 nucleotide sequence: TGCAGTGCCCCGGTGAACCTGAACACTGAAGCTTTCTTT. The gene calls are TRBV20-1 and TRBJ1-1; D not certain. In germline, CDR1 is DFQATT, CDR2 SNEGSKA (reference sequence). V dropped 6 bases and J dropped 0 bases, with 11 bases sitting between them. The CDR3 spans 13 residues.